This TCR beta chain derives from a study of CD8 T cells in Susac syndrome. RNA, at roughly 0.45 to 1 ug, was reverse transcribed with random hexamers. MiXCR, run by TCRdb on the immunoSEQ multiplex PCR reads, gives a single entry per CDR3 protein. The data contain about 200,000 distinct CDR3 sequences, about 91% of them seen just once; the ten biggest clones take up about 0.09%. This receptor was obtained from a human donor with Susac syndrome. The sequenced sample consisted of CD4+ T cells from PBMCs.

CDR3 loop: CAISEGADQPQHF. The CDR3 DNA sequence: TGTGCCATCAGTGAGGGAGCCGATCAGCCCCAGCATTTT. The chain uses TRBV10-3 and TRBJ1-5; D ambiguous. V lost 2 bases and J lost 5, with 7 bases in between. This CDR3 is 13 amino acids long. Germline CDR1 is ENHRY and CDR2 is SYGVKD.